This TCR beta chain is drawn from a study of blood T cell repertoires in COVID-19. Study background: The samples span acute and convalescent COVID-19 from the United States, Italy and Spain. PBMCs, B-cell-depleted T cells, or T cells provided the cDNA or gDNA that made up the material.

Trimming cost V 0 bases and J 5 bases, with 6 bases left between them. This CDR3 is built from 12 residues. CDR1 is SGHRS and CDR2 is YFSETQ in the germline V gene. Authors' methods: Estimation of nucleated cell counts relied on the amplification of reference gene primers. Clones were read by immunoSEQ multiplex PCR, and TCRdb kept only the in-frame ones, dropping some. The V and J calls and clone size come from that table; D and trimming were worked out from the DNA. The sample holds fewer than 110,000 clones, around nine tenths seen once. The chain employs TRBV5-1 and TRBJ2-7; D is unclear. Sequenced input: peripheral blood. The receptor was isolated from a human donor in a cohort sampled during active COVID-19. In DNA form, the CDR3 reads TGCGCCAGCAGCTTGGAACGGGACGAGCAGTACTTC. Translation gives CASSLERDEQYF.